The 32 T cell receptor beta chains presented below share a single source sample, sequenced in a study of cytomegalovirus exposure and HLA in healthy donors. Method: immunoSEQ multiplex PCR; TCRdb's copy keeps in-frame clones and lacks some. The table shows a few hundred thousand clones, with roughly 87% occurring only once. Sequencing used PBMCs. Receptors were obtained from a young man in good health and CMV-seropositive.

The chain couples TRBV5-1 to TRBJ2-1, with 10 bases lining up with TRBD1. CDR1 SGHRS and CDR2 YFSETQ come from the germline V gene. Losses at the gene ends were 4 bases for V and 4 bases for J; bases not matched to a gene: 5. The CDR3 covers 15 residues. The CDR3 DNA follows: TGCGCCAGCAGCCCCGGGACAGGGGATTACAATGAGCAGTTCTTC. Amino acid sequence: CASSPGTGDYNEQFF. Full variable domain (missing parts from reference TRBV5-1 and TRBJ2-1): KAGVTQTPRYLIKTRGQQVTLSCSPISGHRSVSWYQQTPGQGLQFLFEYFSETQRNKGNFPGRFSGRQFSNSRSEMNVSTLELGDSALYLCASSPGTGDYNEQFFGPGTRLTVL.

Only one count was recorded for this clone. The rearrangement uses TRBV30 and TRBJ2-1; D tentatively fits TRBD1 or TRBD2 (5 bases each). The ends were cut back, 1 base at V and 0 bases at J, with 10 bases in the middle. CDR3 length: 15 amino acids. CDR1 and CDR2 (germline): GTSNPN, SVGIG (reference sequence). CDR3 amino acids: CAWSGGVGSYNEQFF. Written as DNA, the CDR3 is TGTGCCTGGAGTGGAGGGGTCGGCTCCTACAATGAGCAGTTCTTC.

Comments on this clone: The junction differs from germline at one of its ends, possibly a read error. This chain links TRBV28 with TRBJ1-1; tentative D call: TRBD1 (6 bases). This CDR3 is built from 13 residues. Germline V lookup: CDR1 MDHEN, CDR2 SYDVKM. CDR3 bases: TGTGCCAGCAGGCCTCAGGGGAACCCTGAAGCTTTCTTT. Encoded protein: CASRPQGNPEAFF.

The chain links TRBV6-5 to TRBJ2-7, with unresolved D. This CDR3 spans 11 amino acids. Trimming stripped 6 bases from V and 4 bases from J, with 7 bases between. CDR1 and CDR2 (germline): MNHEY, SVGAGI. The CDR3: CASRVGYEQYF. The CDR3 DNA reads as TGTGCCAGCAGGGTCGGGTACGAGCAGTACTTC.

This sequence joins TRBV9 and TRBJ2-3; no reliable D call. Trimming removed 1 base from V and 0 bases from J, with 9 bases in between. CDR3 length: 15 amino acids. The V gene's germline CDR1 is SGDLS and CDR2 YYNGEE. CDR3 bases: TGTGCCAGCAGCGTATCCGGGCAAAGCACAGATACGCAGTATTTT. As protein: CASSVSGQSTDTQYF.

The V and J genes are TRBV28 and TRBJ1-2; tentative D call: TRBD1 (5 bases). V lost 4 bases to trimming and J lost 4 bases, with 10 bases between them. CDR3 length equals 13 residues. The germline V gene encodes CDR1 MDHEN and CDR2 SYDVKM. For the CDR3, the DNA is TGTGCCAGCAGTTACGGGGGAGGCTATGGCTACACCTTC. This translates into CASSYGGGYGYTF.

This sequence joins TRBV28 and TRBJ2-3, with 8 positions matching TRBD2. The CDR3 contains 15 residues. Germline CDR1 and CDR2: MDHEN and SYDVKM. Trimming removed 3 bases from V and 0 bases from J; junction bases left unmatched: 2. This CDR3 is CASSFTSGSTDTQYF. The CDR3 DNA reads TGTGCCAGCAGTTTCACTAGCGGAAGCACAGATACGCAGTATTTT.

The J gene is TRBJ1-5, the V gene TRBV28, with TRBD1 matching over 8 bases. Germline CDR1 reads MDHEN; CDR2 reads SYDVKM. J gave up 2 bases and V 2 bases, and 8 bases lay outside the gene matches. The CDR3 runs 17 residues. The CDR3 protein is CASSLPNLTGGNQPQHF. As DNA, the CDR3 is TGTGCCAGCAGTTTACCCAATTTGACAGGGGGCAATCAGCCCCAGCATTTT.

V is TRBV7-3 and J is TRBJ1-1; no clear D. The CDR3 extends over 13 amino acids. With 4 bases removed from V and 1 base from J, the gap between germline ends came to 7 bases. Per the germline V gene, CDR1 is SGHTA and CDR2 is FQGTGA. In DNA, the CDR3 is TGTGCCAGCAGCTCGACCACGAACACTGAAGCTTTCTTT. Translating it yields CASSSTTNTEAFF.

The rearrangement links TRBV6-1 to TRBJ1-1; no clear D gene. The CDR3 has 13 residues. V dropped 4 bases and J dropped 10 bases, with 16 bases sitting between them. CDR1 and CDR2 (germline): MNHNS, SASEGT. CDR3: CASSAGPTTPAFF. The CDR3, as DNA: TGTGCCAGCAGTGCCGGGCCCACGACGCCAGCTTTCTTT.

The rearrangement uses TRBV4-1 and TRBJ2-1, with no clear D. CDR1 is MGHRA, CDR2 YSYEKL, per germline. V was clipped by 4 bases and J by 7 bases, with 17 bases between them. The CDR3 is 15 amino acids. CDR3 in DNA: TGCGCCAGCAGCCCCTGGGGTAGATCTAATAATGAGCAGTTCTTC. It translates to CASSPWGRSNNEQFF.

The chain employs TRBV27 and TRBJ2-7; 9 bases are a match to TRBD1. V gave up 8 bases and J gave up 2 bases; unmatched junction bases: 13. The CDR3 is 16 amino acids. CDR1 and CDR2 from the germline V gene are MNHEY and SMNVEV (reference sequence). CDR3 region: CASGNTGQGPPYEQYF. DNA of the CDR3: TGTGCCAGCGGAAATACCGGACAGGGGCCCCCCTACGAGCAGTACTTC.

The V and J genes are TRBV29-1 and TRBJ1-2; the D gene is possibly TRBD1 (6 bases). The V gene lost 2 bases and the J gene lost 4 bases, with 11 bases spanning the gap. The germline V gene has CDR1 SQVTM and CDR2 ANQGSEA. The CDR3 totals 13 residues. The CDR3 DNA reads TGCAGCGTTGAAAGGGGGGCGGGCTATGGCTACACCTTC. Its protein product is CSVERGAGYGYTF. The full variable domain, in which reference TRBV29-1 and TRBJ1-2 provide the parts outside the CDR3, is SAVISQKPSRDICQRGTSLTIQCQVDSQVTMMFWYRQQPGQSLTLIATANQGSEATYESGFVIDKFPISRPNLTFSTLTVSNMSPEDSSIYLCSVERGAGYGYTFGSGTRLTVV.

As DNA, the CDR3 is TGTGCCAGCACCCCTAGCACAGATACGCAGTATTTT. Amino acid sequence: CASTPSTDTQYF. This chain joins TRBV11-2 and TRBJ2-3, with unresolved D. Germline lookup yields CDR1 SGHAT and CDR2 FQNNGV. V was cut by 7 bases and J by 0 bases, with 5 bases left in between. The CDR3 is 12 amino acids.

The chain links TRBV10-1 to TRBJ2-2, with D uncertain. Trimming removed 5 bases at V and 4 bases at J, with 14 bases between. Germline-derived CDR1 and CDR2 are WNHNN and SYGVQD (reference sequence). The CDR3 runs 15 residues. In nucleotides, the CDR3 is TGCGCCAGCAGTCAGAGGTGGGCCAGCACCGGGGAGCTGTTTTTT. This sequence encodes CASSQRWASTGELFF.

This chain connects TRBV6-5 to TRBJ2-7; D tentatively reads TRBD1 or TRBD2 (5 bases each). This CDR3 contains 15 residues. Trimming shortened V by 0 bases and J by 0 bases, and 9 bases separated the two germline ends. The germline V gene encodes CDR1 MNHEY and CDR2 SVGAGI. Written as DNA, the CDR3 is TGTGCCAGCAGTTACTCGATCGGGACCTCCTACGAGCAGTACTTC. Amino acid sequence: CASSYSIGTSYEQYF.

The gene calls are TRBV28 and TRBJ1-1; no clear D gene. The germline V gene encodes CDR1 MDHEN and CDR2 SYDVKM. The CDR3 is 11 residues long. Trimming shortened V by 7 bases and J by 11 bases, and 14 bases separated the two germline ends. CDR3 residues: CASTQNQGAFF. The CDR3 DNA sequence: TGTGCCAGCACCCAGAACCAAGGGGCTTTCTTT.

The chain carries TRBV19 and TRBJ2-1; tentative D call: TRBD1 (6 bases). Trimming took 4 bases from V and 6 from J, leaving 10 bases between them. CDR1 LNHDA and CDR2 SQIVND come from the germline V gene (reference sequence). The CDR3 extends over 13 amino acids. DNA for the CDR3: TGTGCCAGTAGTACCCACAGGGTCAATGAGCAGTTCTTC. Its protein product is CASSTHRVNEQFF.

V usage is TRBV29-1 and J usage is TRBJ2-1, with D maybe TRBD2 (5 bases). Germline V gene data show CDR1 as SQVTM and CDR2 as ANQGSEA. V was pared by 3 bases and J by 6 bases, with 12 bases between. The CDR3 has 13 residues. The chain's CDR3 is CSVDGSLLNEQFF. As DNA, the CDR3 is TGCAGCGTTGATGGGAGTCTACTCAATGAGCAGTTCTTC.

The rearrangement links TRBV4-2 to TRBJ2-7; 7 bases agree with TRBD1. Germline V gene data show CDR1 as LGHNA and CDR2 as YNFKEQ. The CDR3 is 11 residues long. Unmatched junction bases numbered 3, after V lost 7 bases and J lost 6 bases. CDR3 sequence reads: CASTSGGEQYF. CDR3 in DNA: TGTGCCAGCACCTCAGGGGGCGAGCAGTACTTC.

This clone came up a few times. This chain uses TRBV7-9 with TRBJ2-2; D is undetermined. The CDR3 is 13 residues long. Germline assignment: CDR1 SEHNR and CDR2 FQNEAQ (reference sequence). V lost 5 bases and J 7 bases, leaving 11 bases between the germline ends. Here the CDR3 DNA reads TGTGCCAGCAGCGTCGCAGGTGGCGGGGAGCTGTTTTTT. Amino acids: CASSVAGGGELFF. Together with reference TRBV7-9 and TRBJ2-2, the CDR3 gives the full variable domain: DTGVSQNPRHKITKRGQNVTFRCDPISEHNRLYWYRQTLGQGPEFLTYFQNEAQLEKSRLLSDRFSAERPKGSFSTLEIQRTEQGDSAMYLCASSVAGGGELFFGEGSRLTVL.

This clone has just a few counts. The chain uses TRBV30 and TRBJ2-3; D is unresolved. From germline, CDR1 is GTSNPN and CDR2 SVGIG (reference sequence). With 0 bases removed from V and 5 bases from J, the gap between germline ends came to 3 bases. The CDR3 is made up of 11 amino acids. CDR3 residues: CAWSVQDTQYF. The CDR3, as DNA: TGTGCCTGGAGTGTACAAGATACGCAGTATTTT.

This rearrangement joins TRBV18 to TRBJ2-1; 10 bases are a match to TRBD1. The CDR3 extends over 15 amino acids. The germline V gene has CDR1 KGHSH and CDR2 LQKENI. Losses at the gene ends were 4 bases for V and 7 bases for J; bases not matched to a gene: 7. The CDR3 DNA is TGTGCCAGCTCACGGGGACAGGGGAGCGGGAATGAGCAGTTCTTC. It encodes CASSRGQGSGNEQFF.

The V call is TRBV28, the J call TRBJ2-6; D not certain. V shed 6 bases and J shed 0 bases, with 12 bases lying between them. CDR3 length: 16 amino acids. Germline values: CDR1 MDHEN, CDR2 SYDVKM. This CDR3 is CASSLTVSSGANVLTF. The CDR3 DNA reads as TGTGCCAGCAGCCTAACAGTGAGCTCTGGGGCCAACGTCCTGACTTTC.

This chain joins TRBV7-6 and TRBJ1-1; weak D call: TRBD1 (5 bases). The CDR3 runs to 14 residues. The germline V and J ends were trimmed by 5 bases and 0 bases, with 10 bases remaining between them. In germline, CDR1 is SGHVS, CDR2 FNYEAQ. The CDR3 loop is CASSPGLMNTEAFF. DNA of the CDR3: TGTGCCAGCAGCCCGGGACTCATGAACACTGAAGCTTTCTTT.

The chain combines TRBV6-5 with TRBJ1-5; 8 bases line up with TRBD1. The junction had 7 bases not matched to a gene; V was cut back by 6 bases and J by 3 bases. The CDR3 is made up of 15 amino acids. CDR1 MNHEY and CDR2 SVGAGI come from the germline V gene. CDR3 bases: TGTGCCAGCAGAGGAACAGGGGGAAACAATCAGCCCCAGCATTTT. Translating it yields CASRGTGGNNQPQHF.

The chain employs TRBV6-1 and TRBJ1-5; D not resolved. CDR3 length equals 16 residues. Germline assignment: CDR1 MNHNS and CDR2 SASEGT. The germline V and J ends were trimmed by 1 base and 0 bases, with 10 bases remaining between them. This CDR3 reads CASSEVTENSNQPQHF. The CDR3, as DNA: TGTGCCAGCAGTGAAGTTACAGAAAATAGCAATCAGCCCCAGCATTTT.

In DNA, the CDR3 is TGTGCCAGCAGCTTTAGAGGCTCCTACGAGCAGTACTTC. It codes for CASSFRGSYEQYF. J is TRBJ2-7 and V is TRBV6-1; no clear D. CDR1 MNHNS and CDR2 SASEGT come from the germline V gene. This CDR3 region has 13 residues. V was trimmed by 6 bases and J by 0 bases, leaving 9 bases between them.

The chain uses TRBV30 and TRBJ1-4, with no clear D. Trimming pared 8 bases from V and 2 bases from J, leaving 12 bases between. The CDR3 length is 13 residues. In germline, CDR1 is GTSNPN, CDR2 SVGIG (reference sequence). CDR3 loop: CAASGSTNEKLFF. DNA for the CDR3: TGTGCCGCTTCAGGCTCCACTAATGAAAAACTGTTTTTT.

V is TRBV9 and J is TRBJ2-5; D is perhaps TRBD2 (5 bases). The CDR3 is 16 residues long. Trimming removed 4 bases from V and 5 bases from J, with 21 bases in between. The V gene's germline CDR1 is SGDLS and CDR2 YYNGEE. The CDR3 sequence is CASSPNRGLIRETQYF. CDR3 DNA: TGTGCCAGCAGCCCGAACCGCGGACTCATCCGGGAGACCCAGTACTTC.

For the CDR3, the DNA is TGCGCCAGCAGCTTGTGGGCAGGGGGCACAGATACGCAGTATTTT. Translating it yields CASSLWAGGTDTQYF. The rearrangement uses TRBV5-1 and TRBJ2-3; D is perhaps TRBD1 (6 bases). This CDR3 comprises 15 residues. V lost 1 base, J lost 1 base, and 10 bases lay in between. CDR1 and CDR2 (germline): SGHRS, YFSETQ.

The chain links TRBV7-3 to TRBJ2-1, with 7 bases matching TRBD2. V shed 5 bases, J shed 7 bases, and the junction held 14 bases outside the gene matches. The germline CDR1 and CDR2 sequences are SGHTA and FQGTGA. The CDR3 is made up of 16 amino acids. CDR3 region: CASSPWGGALQNEQFF. In DNA, the CDR3 is TGTGCCAGCAGCCCGTGGGGAGGGGCCCTCCAGAATGAGCAGTTCTTC. The variable domain in full, with the rest retrieved from reference TRBV7-3 and TRBJ2-1, is GAGVSQTPSNKVTEKGKYVELRCDPISGHTALYWYRQSLGQGPEFLIYFQGTGAADDSGLPNDRFFAVRPEGSVSTLKIQRTERGDSAVYLCASSPWGGALQNEQFFGPGTRLTVL.